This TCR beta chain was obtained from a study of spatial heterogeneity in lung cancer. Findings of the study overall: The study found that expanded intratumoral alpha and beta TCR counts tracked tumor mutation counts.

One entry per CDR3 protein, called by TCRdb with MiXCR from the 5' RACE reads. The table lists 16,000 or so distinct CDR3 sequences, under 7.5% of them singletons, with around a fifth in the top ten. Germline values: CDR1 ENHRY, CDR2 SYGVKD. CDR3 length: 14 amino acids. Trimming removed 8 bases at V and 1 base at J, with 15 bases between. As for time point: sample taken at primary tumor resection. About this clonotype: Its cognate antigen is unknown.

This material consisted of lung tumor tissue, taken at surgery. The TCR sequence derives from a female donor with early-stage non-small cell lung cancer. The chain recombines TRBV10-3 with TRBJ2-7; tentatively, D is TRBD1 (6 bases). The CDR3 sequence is CAIGRQAYSYEQYF. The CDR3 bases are TGTGCCATCGGCAGACAGGCCTATTCCTACGAGCAGTACTTC.